The present T cell receptor (beta chain) was sequenced within a study of cytomegalovirus exposure and HLA in healthy donors. The overall study: A subsequent analysis stated that the 100 to 150 validation repertoires were run on the same platform as the roughly 710 first-cohort repertoires.

For this clone: The identical CDR3 is also encoded by other nucleotide sequences in the sample.

The table came from immunoSEQ multiplex PCR; TCRdb's copy has only in-frame clones and leaves some out. This table has over 100,000 clones, 88% appearing once. V dropped 3 bases and J dropped 7 bases, with 4 bases sitting between them. The CDR3 loop spans 11 amino acids. Germline V gene sequence: CDR1 MNHEY, CDR2 SMNVEV (reference sequence). The chain is built from TRBV27 and TRBJ1-3; no reliable D call. The sequence derives from a woman between 18 and 30 years old in good health and CMV-seronegative. What was sequenced was PBMCs. CDR3: CASSFGNTIYF. CDR3 bases: TGTGCCAGCAGTTTTGGCAACACCATATATTTT.